The 26 T cell receptor beta chains presented below share a single source sample, sequenced in a study of blood T cell repertoires in COVID-19. The assay was immunoSEQ multiplex PCR, and TCRdb's table has in-frame clones only and misses some. The sample contains hundreds of thousands of clones, over 75% of which appear only once. The sequenced sample consisted of peripheral blood. These receptor sequences come from a human donor in a cohort sampled during active COVID-19.

This chain uses TRBV19 with TRBJ2-6; D is undetermined. V was trimmed by 3 bases and J by 0 bases, leaving 12 bases between them. The CDR3 runs to 17 residues. CDR1 and CDR2 from the germline V gene are LNHDA and SQIVND (reference sequence). The DNA for the CDR3 is TGTGCCAGTAGTATTCCCTTGTTCCGCTCTGGGGCCAACGTCCTGACTTTC. Amino acids: CASSIPLFRSGANVLTF. Supplemented by reference TRBV19 and TRBJ2-6, the full variable domain reads DGGITQSPKYLFRKEGQNVTLSCEQNLNHDAMYWYRQDPGQGLRLIYYSQIVNDFQKGDIAEGYSVSREKKESFPLTVTSAQKNPTAFYLCASSIPLFRSGANVLTFGAGSRLTVL.

This clone was found once. The V and J genes are TRBV27 and TRBJ2-3; D unclear. V was shortened by 3 bases and J by 9 bases, with 10 bases between the two germline ends. Per the germline V gene, CDR1 is MNHEY and CDR2 is SMNVEV (reference sequence). The CDR3 is 12 residues long. The DNA for the CDR3 is TGTGCCAGCAGTTTCCCTTCCGGGACGCAGTATTTT. Translation gives CASSFPSGTQYF.

CDR3 DNA: TGCAGCGTTGAAGGGGGACTAGCGAATGAGCAGTTCTTC. This encodes CSVEGGLANEQFF. The chain is built from TRBV29-1 and TRBJ2-1; 10 bases are shared with TRBD2. V shed 1 base and J 7 bases; nucleotides not matched to a gene: 1. This CDR3 is built from 13 residues. Germline lookup yields CDR1 SQVTM and CDR2 ANQGSEA.

The V gene is TRBV2, the J gene TRBJ2-7, with 15 bases fitting TRBD2. The ends lost 6 bases at V and 0 bases at J; junction bases unmatched: 6. This CDR3 comprises 17 residues. The germline gives CDR1 SNHLY, CDR2 FYNNEI. CDR3 amino acids: CASRGLAGGGPSYEQYF. The CDR3 coding sequence is TGTGCCAGCAGGGGACTAGCGGGAGGCGGTCCCTCCTACGAGCAGTACTTC.

DNA for the CDR3: TGTGCCAGCAGCCAAACGGGACAGCCTCCGCCCGAGTTCTTC. This sequence encodes CASSQTGQPPPEFF. The chain employs TRBV3-1 (or the pseudogene TRBV3-2) and TRBJ2-1; TRBD1 matches 7 bases. The CDR3 runs to 14 residues. The germline V gene encodes CDR1 LGHDT and CDR2 YNNKEL (reference sequence). V was pared by 2 bases and J by 14 bases, with 12 bases of the junction left unmatched.

The V gene is TRBV3-1 (or the pseudogene TRBV3-2), the J gene TRBJ2-3; 9 bases fit TRBD2. With 0 bases clipped from V and 5 bases from J, the junction kept 3 bases outside the gene matches. Germline loops: CDR1 LGHDT, CDR2 YNNKEL (reference sequence). This CDR3 has 15 residues. CDR3 residues: CASSQDYSGRDTQYF. The CDR3 DNA reads TGTGCCAGCAGCCAAGATTATAGCGGGAGAGATACGCAGTATTTT.

The chain employs TRBV7-9 and TRBJ1-1; maybe TRBD1 (6 bases). V was pared by 3 bases and J by 11 bases, with 13 bases between. The CDR3 has 12 residues. Germline CDR1 and CDR2: SEHNR and FQNEAQ (reference sequence). The CDR3 DNA reads as TGTGCCAGCAGCTTGGACAGCTTTGGCGCTTTCTTT. This gives the protein CASSLDSFGAFF.

V gene TRBV5-1 combines with J gene TRBJ2-5, with 9 bases lining up with TRBD2. Trimming took 4 bases from V and 1 from J; bases not matched to a gene: 5. Germline V CDR1 and CDR2: SGHRS, YFSETQ. CDR3 length: 15 residues. The CDR3 sequence: CASSAWGLAQETQYF. The CDR3 nucleotides are TGCGCCAGCAGCGCCTGGGGACTAGCCCAAGAGACCCAGTACTTC.

The chain employs TRBV28 and TRBJ2-3; 9 bases agree with TRBD1. CDR1 and CDR2 from the germline V gene are MDHEN and SYDVKM. The CDR3 contains 13 residues. V gave up 10 bases and J gave up 5 bases; unmatched junction bases: 7. CDR3 in amino acids: CAILDRGVDTQYF. In nucleotides, the CDR3 is TGTGCCATCTTGGACAGGGGTGTAGATACGCAGTATTTT.

V usage is TRBV20-1 and J usage is TRBJ2-1; 7 bases are shared with TRBD1. V dropped 3 bases and J dropped 7; count of bases not matched to a gene: 12. Germline CDR1 and CDR2: DFQATT and SNEGSKA (reference sequence). There are 15 residues in the CDR3. CDR3 sequence: CSASKGASGRNEQFF. As DNA, the CDR3 is TGCAGTGCTAGTAAGGGGGCCTCGGGCAGAAATGAGCAGTTCTTC.

This rearrangement joins TRBV5-1 to TRBJ2-6; D is undetermined. Trimming stripped 0 bases from V and 1 base from J, with 17 bases between. The CDR3 is made up of 19 amino acids. Germline V gives CDR1 SGHRS, CDR2 YFSETQ. The CDR3 sequence: CASSLEALSPVSGANVLTF. The CDR3 region has the DNA TGCGCCAGCAGCTTGGAAGCTTTAAGCCCCGTATCTGGGGCCAACGTCCTGACTTTC.

The chain joins TRBV19 to TRBJ2-7, with 7 nucleotides matching TRBD2. Per the germline V gene, CDR1 is LNHDA and CDR2 is SQIVND (reference sequence). V shed 6 bases, J shed 3 bases, and the junction held 11 bases outside the gene matches. The CDR3 consists of 15 residues. In nucleotides, the CDR3 is TGTGCCAGTAGCCAAAAAGCGGGATATAACTACGAGCAGTACTTC. It translates to CASSQKAGYNYEQYF.

The chain recombines TRBV5-1 with TRBJ2-3; 7 nucleotides line up with TRBD2. CDR1 SGHRS and CDR2 YFSETQ come from the germline V gene. V shed 0 bases and J 5 bases; nucleotides not matched to a gene: 9. The length of the CDR3 is 16 residues. The CDR3 sequence: CASSLVAGAGGDTQYF. For the CDR3, the DNA is TGCGCCAGCAGCTTGGTTGCGGGAGCTGGGGGAGATACGCAGTATTTT.

CDR3 nucleotides: TGTGCCAGCAGCACCGATCGAGATGAGCAGTTCTTC. Protein: CASSTDRDEQFF. The genes are TRBV9 and TRBJ2-1; no clear D. The length of the CDR3 is 12 residues. CDR1 SGDLS and CDR2 YYNGEE come from the germline V gene. V lost 4 bases to trimming and J lost 8 bases, with 10 bases between them.

This clone has just a few counts. The rearrangement links TRBV5-1 to TRBJ1-2; D possibly corresponds to TRBD1 (5 bases). The CDR3 length is 15 residues. Deletions cut 0 bases from V and 4 bases from J, with 13 bases between. CDR1 and CDR2 (germline): SGHRS, YFSETQ. The CDR3 is CASSLAGTPTYGYTF. CDR3 DNA sequence: TGCGCCAGCAGCTTGGCCGGGACTCCCACCTATGGCTACACCTTC.

CDR3 amino acids: CASSFRVDEQYF. The CDR3, as DNA: TGTGCCAGCAGTTTCCGGGTTGACGAGCAGTACTTC. The rearrangement uses TRBV12-3 or TRBV12-4 and TRBJ2-7; no clear D gene. The ends were cut back, 3 bases at V and 5 bases at J, with 8 bases in the middle. CDR3 length: 12 amino acids.

The chain carries TRBV7-9 and TRBJ2-3, with D maybe TRBD2 (5 bases). Trimming cost V 4 bases and J 1 base, with 12 bases left between them. The CDR3 consists of 15 residues. Per germline, CDR1 SEHNR and CDR2 FQNEAQ (reference sequence). The CDR3 here is CASSWAPGGTDTQYF. CDR3 nucleotide sequence: TGTGCCAGCAGCTGGGCCCCCGGGGGCACAGATACGCAGTATTTT.

This sequence joins TRBV15 and TRBJ1-2; D unclear. Germline V gives CDR1 LNHNV, CDR2 YYDKDF (reference sequence). V shed 0 bases and J shed 14 bases, with 4 bases lying between them. The CDR3 is 9 amino acids. In DNA form, the CDR3 reads TGTGCCACCAGCAGAGACCCTACCTTC. This gives the protein CATSRDPTF.

V is TRBV6-6 and J is TRBJ2-7; D remains ambiguous. The CDR3 sequence is 12 residues long. The V gene lost 8 bases and the J gene lost 1 base, with 9 bases spanning the gap. Germline lookup yields CDR1 MNHNY and CDR2 SVGAGI (reference sequence). The CDR3 DNA reads TGTGCCAGCCCCGATCGGTCCTACGAGCAGTACTTC. Amino acids: CASPDRSYEQYF.

This clone was counted only a few times. J is TRBJ2-5 and V is TRBV6-5, with D tentatively TRBD2 (6 bases). The germline CDR1 and CDR2 sequences are MNHEY and SVGAGI. V was clipped by 2 bases and J by 5 bases, with 18 bases between them. This CDR3 contains 16 residues. CDR3: CASSYGGTGIGETQYF. The CDR3, as DNA: TGTGCCAGCAGTTACGGGGGGACTGGGATAGGGGAGACCCAGTACTTC.

The chain combines TRBV29-1 with TRBJ2-1, with 8 bases that match TRBD2. Germline lookup yields CDR1 SQVTM and CDR2 ANQGSEA. This CDR3 contains 13 residues. Germline trimming cut 5 bases from V and 10 bases from J; bases unmatched to any gene: 10. CDR3: CSVSGSSASEQFF. Here the CDR3 DNA reads TGCAGCGTTAGCGGGAGTAGTGCTAGCGAGCAGTTCTTC.

The V call is TRBV28, the J call TRBJ2-7, with TRBD2 matching 12 bases. Germline trimming cut 4 bases from V and 0 bases from J; bases unmatched to any gene: 7. CDR1 MDHEN and CDR2 SYDVKM come from the germline V gene. This CDR3 comprises 17 residues. The CDR3 nucleotides read TGTGCCAGCAGTTACGGGACTAGCGGGCCCATCTCCTACGAGCAGTACTTC. This translates into CASSYGTSGPISYEQYF. The full variable domain, rest sourced from reference TRBV28 and TRBJ2-7, is DVKVTQSSRYLVKRTGEKVFLECVQDMDHENMFWYRQDPGLGLRLIYFSYDVKMKEKGDIPEGYSVSREKKERFSLILESASTNQTSMYLCASSYGTSGPISYEQYFGPGTRLTVT.

The chain recombines TRBV7-2 with TRBJ2-3; 9 bases align to TRBD2. The CDR3 runs to 15 residues. V lost 5 bases, J lost 7 bases, and 10 bases stayed unmatched. Germline V gene data show CDR1 as SGHTA and CDR2 as FQGNSA. CDR3 protein: CASSQAGGIVNTQYF. The CDR3 DNA is TGTGCCAGCAGCCAAGCGGGAGGCATAGTTAATACGCAGTATTTT.

The gene calls are TRBV4-1 and TRBJ2-3; the D is unclear. Trimming cost V 5 bases and J 1 base, with 7 bases left between them. CDR1 and CDR2 (germline): MGHRA, YSYEKL. The CDR3 covers 13 residues. CDR3 sequence reads: CASSIAGTDTQYF. The CDR3 DNA is TGCGCCAGCAGCATCGCGGGCACAGATACGCAGTATTTT.

The chain links TRBV10-3 to TRBJ2-6; D gene unclear. V was pared by 6 bases and J by 7 bases, with 13 bases between. The CDR3 covers 14 residues. CDR1 is ENHRY and CDR2 is SYGVKD in the germline V gene. CDR3 sequence reads: CAISGDQAANVLTF. CDR3 sequence (DNA): TGTGCCATCAGCGGCGACCAGGCTGCCAACGTCCTGACTTTC.

This rearrangement joins TRBV29-1 to TRBJ1-2, with 8 bases that match TRBD1. Germline CDR1 reads SQVTM; CDR2 reads ANQGSEA. CDR3 length: 13 residues. The V segment lost 6 bases and the J segment 2 bases; nucleotides outside the gene matches: 5. CDR3 amino acids: CSVETGDNYGYTF. CDR3 in DNA: TGCAGCGTGGAGACAGGGGACAACTATGGCTACACCTTC.